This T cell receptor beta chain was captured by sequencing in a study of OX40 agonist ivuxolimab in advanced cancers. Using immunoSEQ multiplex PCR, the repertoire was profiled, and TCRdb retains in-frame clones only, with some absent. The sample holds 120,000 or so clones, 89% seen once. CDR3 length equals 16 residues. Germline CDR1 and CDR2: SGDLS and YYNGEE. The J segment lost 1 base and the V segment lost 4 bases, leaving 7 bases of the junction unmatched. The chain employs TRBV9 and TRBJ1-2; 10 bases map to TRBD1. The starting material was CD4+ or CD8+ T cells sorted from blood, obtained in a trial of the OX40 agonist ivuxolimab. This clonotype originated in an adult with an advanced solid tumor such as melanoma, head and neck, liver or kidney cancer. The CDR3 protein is CASSTGQGEINYGYTF. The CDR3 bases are TGTGCCAGCAGCACAGGACAGGGGGAGATTAACTATGGCTACACCTTC.